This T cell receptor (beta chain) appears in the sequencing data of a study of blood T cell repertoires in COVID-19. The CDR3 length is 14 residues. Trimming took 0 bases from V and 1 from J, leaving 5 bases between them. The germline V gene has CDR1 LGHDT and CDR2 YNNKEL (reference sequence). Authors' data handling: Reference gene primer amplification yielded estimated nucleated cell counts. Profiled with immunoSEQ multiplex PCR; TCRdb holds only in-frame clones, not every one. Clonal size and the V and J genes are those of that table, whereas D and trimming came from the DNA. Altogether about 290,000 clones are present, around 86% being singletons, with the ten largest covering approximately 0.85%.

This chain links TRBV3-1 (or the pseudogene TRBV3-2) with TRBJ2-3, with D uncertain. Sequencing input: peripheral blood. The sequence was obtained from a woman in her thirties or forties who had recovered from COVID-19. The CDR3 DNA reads TGTGCCAGCAGCCAAGAACGCGGCACAGATACGCAGTATTTT. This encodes CASSQERGTDTQYF.